The T cell receptor (beta chain) described here comes from a study of blood T cells in healthy people across ages. V was pared by 10 bases and J by 1 base, with 23 bases between. CDR3 length equals 17 residues. In germline, CDR1 is SNHLY, CDR2 FYNNEI. About this clonotype: What it recognizes is unknown.

General study points: Long-lived donors carried more naive CD4+ cells and greater diversity than aged donors. The study lacked donor CMV status, which possibly confounded expanded clonotype changes. Older individuals had lower TCR beta diversity per million T cells (the decline was roughly linear).

For the second PCR, which ran for about 7 to 11 cycles, a sample-barcoded 5' primer and a J-beta primer mix were used. Each cDNA was tagged by a template-switch adaptor containing 12 random nucleotides. MiXCR, run by TCRdb on the 5' RACE reads, gives a single entry per CDR3 protein. The table lists approximately 900,000 distinct CDR3 sequences, 45% to 50% of them singletons. This receptor was taken from a man aged 25-45 years in good health. The V call is TRBV2, the J call TRBJ2-1, with D perhaps matching TRBD2 (6 bases). Sequencing was done on a sample of blood. The CDR3 coding sequence is TGTGCCACCACCGGGGAGGCCAAGGTCGTTTCCTACAATGAGCAGTTCTTC. It translates to CATTGEAKVVSYNEQFF.